This entry is about one T cell receptor (beta chain). These data are taken from a study of radiotherapy plus CTLA-4 blockade in lung cancer. Study at large: Disease control was achieved by about 29% of patients, and objective responses by about 17%.

The V end lost 1 base, the J end lost 6 bases, and 10 bases lay between the germline ends. The CDR3 length is 13 residues. The germline V gene has CDR1 SGHNT and CDR2 YYREEE (reference sequence). The table came from immunoSEQ multiplex PCR; TCRdb's copy has only in-frame clones and leaves some out. The table records about 60,000 clones, 77% of them present only once. This specimen was peripheral blood, taken from a patient treated with radiotherapy plus ipilimumab. The TCR comes from a human donor with non-small cell lung cancer who had a partial response to radiotherapy plus ipilimumab. The V gene is TRBV5-4, the J gene TRBJ1-1; maybe TRBD1 (6 bases). CDR3 in DNA: TGTGCCAGCAGCTTGACAGGGTTCGCTGAAGCTTTCTTT. The encoded protein is CASSLTGFAEAFF.